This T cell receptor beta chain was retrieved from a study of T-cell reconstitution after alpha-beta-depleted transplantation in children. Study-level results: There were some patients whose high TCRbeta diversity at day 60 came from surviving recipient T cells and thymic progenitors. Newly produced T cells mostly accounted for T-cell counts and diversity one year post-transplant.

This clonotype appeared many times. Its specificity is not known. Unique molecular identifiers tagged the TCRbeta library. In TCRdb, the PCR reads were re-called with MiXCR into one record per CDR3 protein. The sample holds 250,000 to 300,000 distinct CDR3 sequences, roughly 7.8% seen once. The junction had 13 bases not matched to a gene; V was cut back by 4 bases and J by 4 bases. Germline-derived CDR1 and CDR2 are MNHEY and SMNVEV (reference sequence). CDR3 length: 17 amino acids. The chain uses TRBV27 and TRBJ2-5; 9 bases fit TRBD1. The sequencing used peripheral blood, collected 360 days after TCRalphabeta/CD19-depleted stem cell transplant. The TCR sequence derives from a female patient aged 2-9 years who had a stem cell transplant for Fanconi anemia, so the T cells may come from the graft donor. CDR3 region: CASSYKDPGQGSETQYF. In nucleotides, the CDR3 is TGTGCCAGCAGTTATAAGGATCCGGGACAGGGCTCAGAGACCCAGTACTTC.